The 30 T cell receptor beta chains listed next were all sequenced from one sample in a study of T cells in Graves' hyperthyroidism and ophthalmopathy. Amplified TCR beta CDR3 regions came from RNA transcripts. The HTBI primer set drove a first-round RT-PCR of the TCR CDR3. TCRdb reprocessed the multiplex PCR reads via MiXCR and lists one record per CDR3 protein. Here the sample spans roughly 800,000 distinct CDR3 sequences, roughly 37% being singletons. The sample taken for sequencing was blood. The source is a man aged 18 to 30 with Graves' hyperthyroidism.

This clonotype was counted ten times or more. The rearrangement links TRBV7-8 to TRBJ2-7; D gene ambiguous. The CDR3 totals 13 residues. Germline CDR1 is SGHVS and CDR2 is FQNEAQ. V lost 0 bases, J lost 5 bases, and 8 bases lay in between. CDR3 region: CASSLAPVNEQYF. Here the CDR3 DNA reads TGTGCCAGCAGCTTAGCCCCAGTCAACGAGCAGTACTTC.

This clonotype showed up many times. V usage is TRBV2 and J usage is TRBJ1-5, with D possibly matching TRBD1 (5 bases). This CDR3 is 13 amino acids long. Germline CDR1 and CDR2: SNHLY and FYNNEI. V was pared by 2 bases and J by 7 bases, with 9 bases between. CDR3 sequence reads: CASSELGGQPQHF. The CDR3 bases are TGTGCCAGCAGTGAATTGGGGGGACAGCCCCAGCATTTT. Based on the CDR3 plus reference TRBV2 and TRBJ1-5, the full variable domain is EPEVTQTPSHQVTQMGQEVILRCVPISNHLYFYWYRQILGQKVEFLVSFYNNEISEKSEIFDDQFSVERPDGSNFTLKIRSTKLEDSAMYFCASSELGGQPQHFGDGTRLSIL.

This clonotype was seen at least ten times. The chain carries TRBV2 and TRBJ2-2; a weak D match, TRBD1 (6 bases). The CDR3 sequence is 14 residues long. Germline assignment: CDR1 SNHLY and CDR2 FYNNEI. V lost 6 bases and J lost 6, with 14 bases in between. CDR3 protein: CASRETGQAGELFF. The CDR3 DNA is TGTGCCAGCAGGGAAACAGGGCAGGCCGGGGAGCTGTTTTTT. The whole variable domain, remainder taken from reference TRBV2 and TRBJ2-2, is EPEVTQTPSHQVTQMGQEVILRCVPISNHLYFYWYRQILGQKVEFLVSFYNNEISEKSEIFDDQFSVERPDGSNFTLKIRSTKLEDSAMYFCASRETGQAGELFFGEGSRLTVL.

The rearrangement uses TRBV6-5 and TRBJ1-1; a possible D gene is TRBD1 (5 bases). Trimming stripped 4 bases from V and 1 base from J, with 13 bases between. The CDR3 loop spans 15 amino acids. Germline V gene lookup returns CDR1 MNHEY and CDR2 SVGAGI. The CDR3 nucleotides read TGTGCCAGCAGTTCAGTGTGGGACCCGAACACTGAAGCTTTCTTT. Translating gives CASSSVWDPNTEAFF.

The chain joins TRBV2 to TRBJ1-5, with 8 bases that match TRBD1. J gave up 9 bases and V 6 bases, and 13 bases lay outside the gene matches. This CDR3 contains 15 residues. Germline V gene lookup returns CDR1 SNHLY and CDR2 FYNNEI. As DNA, the CDR3 is TGTGCCAGCAGCCCCCCGGGGGACAGGCTGGGGCCCCAGCATTTT. Protein: CASSPPGDRLGPQHF.

The CDR3 DNA sequence: TGTGCCAGCAGCCACCCGGGACAGTCCAATGAGCAGTACTTC. Its translation: CASSHPGQSNEQYF. The J gene is TRBJ2-7, the V gene TRBV7-9, with 7 bases fitting TRBD1. This CDR3 has 14 residues. V shed 5 bases and J 7 bases; nucleotides not matched to a gene: 11. Per the germline V gene, CDR1 is SEHNR and CDR2 is FQNEAQ (reference sequence).

This clonotype came up a few times. The chain combines TRBV7-9 with TRBJ1-2; weak D call: TRBD1 (6 bases). This CDR3 is 15 amino acids long. V was clipped by 11 bases and J by 0 bases, with 19 bases between them. From germline, CDR1 is SEHNR and CDR2 FQNEAQ (reference sequence). The DNA of the CDR3 is TGTGCCGGCGCCGACAAGGGGGGAGCTAACTATGGCTACACCTTC. Its protein product is CAGADKGGANYGYTF.

The sample holds many counts of this clonotype. The gene calls are TRBV12-3 or TRBV12-4 and TRBJ1-1; 7 nucleotides agree with TRBD1. The CDR3 spans 12 residues. The trim removed 5 bases at V and 12 bases at J, leaving 9 bases unmatched. In DNA, the CDR3 is TGTGCCAGCAGTCGTGGGGACAGCGGATCTTTCTTT. It translates to CASSRGDSGSFF.

Ten or more counts support this clonotype. The chain employs TRBV10-3 and TRBJ1-6, with no clear D. Germline CDR1 is ENHRY and CDR2 is SYGVKD. This CDR3 has 12 residues. Trimming cost V 2 bases and J 7 bases, with 3 bases left between them. CDR3 sequence: CAISEENSPLHF. The CDR3 nucleotides read TGTGCCATCAGTGAGGAAAATTCACCCCTCCACTTT.

V gene TRBV24-1 combines with J gene TRBJ2-5; TRBD2 aligns across 9 bases. Germline V gene lookup returns CDR1 KGHDR and CDR2 SFDVKD. The CDR3 extends over 14 amino acids. In DNA, the CDR3 is TGTGCTAGAGCCAGCGGGGGGAAACAAGAGACCCAGTACTTC. This encodes CARASGGKQETQYF.

This clonotype was seen only a few times. This chain links TRBV7-6 with TRBJ1-1; D unresolved. There are 16 residues in the CDR3. CDR1 is SGHVS and CDR2 is FNYEAQ in the germline V gene. V lost 4 bases to trimming and J lost 5 bases, with 20 bases between them. DNA of the CDR3: TGTGCCAGCAGCTCATTCCCGGCGGTCGAAGGGACTGAAGCTTTCTTT. Protein product: CASSSFPAVEGTEAFF.

This clonotype was observed a few times. The chain joins TRBV5-5 to TRBJ1-1; D not resolved. The ends were cut back, 0 bases at V and 1 base at J, with 7 bases in the middle. From germline, CDR1 is SGHKS and CDR2 YYEKEE (reference sequence). The CDR3 extends over 14 amino acids. The CDR3 coding sequence is TGTGCCAGCAGCTTGGTAGAGAGGAACACTGAAGCTTTCTTT. As protein: CASSLVERNTEAFF.

V is TRBV28 and J is TRBJ2-7, with 7 bases aligning to TRBD1. Looked up from germline, CDR1 is MDHEN and CDR2 is SYDVKM. The CDR3 extends over 14 amino acids. J lost 2 bases, V lost 6 bases, and 7 bases had no gene match. This chain's CDR3 is CASRRDRATYEQYF. The CDR3 nucleotides read TGTGCCAGCAGACGTGACAGGGCAACCTACGAGCAGTACTTC. Full variable domain (remainder filled in from reference TRBV28 and TRBJ2-7): DVKVTQSSRYLVKRTGEKVFLECVQDMDHENMFWYRQDPGLGLRLIYFSYDVKMKEKGDIPEGYSVSREKKERFSLILESASTNQTSMYLCASRRDRATYEQYFGPGTRLTVT.

This clonotype has only a few counts. The chain couples TRBV10-3 to TRBJ2-3, with a possible D match to TRBD1 (5 bases). The V gene's germline CDR1 is ENHRY and CDR2 SYGVKD. With 6 bases removed from V and 6 bases from J, the gap between germline ends came to 10 bases. This CDR3 region has 12 residues. Here the CDR3 reads CAISSRADTQYF. CDR3 DNA: TGTGCCATCAGCTCCAGGGCCGATACGCAGTATTTT.

J is TRBJ2-2 and V is TRBV20-1; D unresolved. V dropped 5 bases and J dropped 5 bases, with 9 bases sitting between them. The CDR3 runs to 12 residues. The germline gives CDR1 DFQATT, CDR2 SNEGSKA (reference sequence). CDR3 loop: CSASMRTGELFF. CDR3 bases: TGCAGTGCTTCAATGAGGACCGGGGAGCTGTTTTTT.

This clonotype has only one observation. A much larger clone lies a single base off, so this may be a read error. The V and J genes are TRBV10-3 and TRBJ1-6, with D hard to call. This CDR3 is built from 15 residues. CDR1 is ENHRY and CDR2 is SYGVKD in the germline V gene. V dropped 6 bases and J dropped 6 bases, with 15 bases sitting between them. For the CDR3, the DNA is TGTGCCATCAGCTCCCCCCTAGGCCGTAATTCACCCCTCCACTTT. It codes for CAISSPLGRNSPLHF.

The J gene is TRBJ2-7, the V gene TRBV11-2, with D uncertain. The V gene's germline CDR1 is SGHAT and CDR2 FQNNGV. The CDR3 has 14 residues. Trimming stripped 2 bases from V and 5 bases from J, with 13 bases between. The CDR3 DNA reads as TGTGCCAGCAGCTTATTGCTTCCTCCTAACGAGCAGTACTTC. Translated: CASSLLLPPNEQYF.

This clonotype was picked up many times. The chain has TRBV5-6 and TRBJ1-2; D is ambiguous. The CDR3 length is 13 residues. Trimming took 3 bases from V and 8 from J, leaving 14 bases between them. Germline V gene lookup returns CDR1 SGHDT and CDR2 YYEEEE. The CDR3 sequence is CASSSGRSWGYTF. CDR3 DNA: TGTGCCAGCAGCTCCGGACGGTCGTGGGGCTACACCTTC.

The chain has TRBV29-1 and TRBJ2-3; D ambiguous. The CDR3 spans 12 residues. From germline, CDR1 is SQVTM and CDR2 ANQGSEA. V was shortened by 3 bases and J by 6 bases, with 10 bases between the two germline ends. The CDR3 sequence is CSVDSARDTQYF. For the CDR3, the DNA is TGCAGCGTTGATTCCGCGAGGGATACGCAGTATTTT.

The V call is TRBV12-3 or TRBV12-4, the J call TRBJ1-2; tentatively, D is TRBD1 (5 bases). V lost 3 bases, J lost 8 bases, and 10 bases lay in between. The CDR3 spans 12 residues. The CDR3 DNA reads as TGTGCCAGCAGTTTGGGCAGGGTCGGCTACACCTTC. Its protein product is CASSLGRVGYTF.

This clonotype was seen a single time. The junction and the germline gene differ at one end; a read error may be behind it. The rearrangement links TRBV7-9 to TRBJ1-3; D possibly corresponds to TRBD1 (6 bases). There are 17 residues in the CDR3. Germline lookup yields CDR1 SEHNR and CDR2 FQNEAQ (reference sequence). The CDR3 coding sequence is TGCGCCAGCAGCTTGGCGGGGGCGTCGTCGGGCGGAAACACCATATATTTT. This gives the protein CASSLAGASSGGNTIYF.

This clonotype was counted many times. The chain combines TRBV24-1 with TRBJ2-2; D unclear. The V gene's germline CDR1 is KGHDR and CDR2 SFDVKD. The CDR3 is made up of 12 amino acids. V was shortened by 4 bases and J by 4 bases, with 3 bases between the two germline ends. CDR3 sequence reads: CATSETTGELFF. The CDR3 DNA follows: TGTGCCACCAGTGAAACCACCGGGGAGCTGTTTTTT.

This chain uses TRBV13 with TRBJ2-7; 8 positions agree with TRBD1. V trimming: 5 bases; J trimming: 3 bases; junction bases outside the gene matches: 6. The germline V gene has CDR1 PRHDT and CDR2 FYEKMQ (reference sequence). This CDR3 has 14 residues. In DNA form, the CDR3 reads TGTGCCAGCAGCCAGCTCACAGGGGGCTACGAGCAGTACTTC. It codes for CASSQLTGGYEQYF.

The genes are TRBV12-3 or TRBV12-4 and TRBJ1-2; 8 bases are shared with TRBD1. Germline trimming cut 7 bases from V and 6 bases from J; bases unmatched to any gene: 7. This CDR3 contains 13 residues. In DNA form, the CDR3 reads TGTGCCAGCAAAGAACAGGGGGGCAATGGCTACACCTTC. It specifies CASKEQGGNGYTF.

The DNA of the CDR3 is TGTGCCAGCAGCTTAGAGCAGGGAGATTTTTACGAGCAGTACTTC. This translates into CASSLEQGDFYEQYF. The rearrangement joins TRBV7-2 to TRBJ2-7; D may correspond to TRBD1 or TRBD2 (5 bases each). The CDR3 length is 15 residues. Trimming stripped 1 base from V and 4 bases from J, with 14 bases between. The germline gives CDR1 SGHTA, CDR2 FQGNSA. Filled out from reference TRBV7-2 and TRBJ2-7, the complete variable domain reads GAGVSQSPSNKVTEKGKDVELRCDPISGHTALYWYRQSLGQGLEFLIYFQGNSAPDKSGLPSDRFSAERTGGSVSTLTIQRTQQEDSAVYLCASSLEQGDFYEQYFGPGTRLTVT.

This clonotype was observed at least ten times. This chain uses TRBV7-9 with TRBJ1-5, with D hard to call. With 5 bases removed from V and 2 bases from J, the gap between germline ends came to 13 bases. This CDR3 comprises 15 residues. Per the germline V gene, CDR1 is SEHNR and CDR2 is FQNEAQ (reference sequence). The CDR3 spells CASSRMTHRNQPQHF. As DNA, the CDR3 is TGTGCCAGCAGCCGTATGACACATCGCAATCAGCCCCAGCATTTT.

In this sample, this clonotype turned up a few times. This sequence joins TRBV19 and TRBJ2-7; D gene ambiguous. The CDR3 runs 14 residues. Trimming pared 7 bases from V and 8 bases from J, leaving 21 bases between. Germline V CDR1 and CDR2: LNHDA, SQIVND (reference sequence). CDR3 in DNA: TGTGCCAGTACTCCTTCAGAAGGGTTGGGGAAGCAGTACTTC. Encoded protein: CASTPSEGLGKQYF.

The genes are TRBV2 and TRBJ2-7; no reliable D call. V gave up 4 bases and J gave up 0 bases, with 16 bases separating them. This CDR3 contains 16 residues. Germline CDR1 SNHLY, CDR2 FYNNEI. CDR3 sequence (DNA): TGTGCCAGCAGTGGATCCCTAGACCGGAGCTCCTACGAGCAGTACTTC. Residues: CASSGSLDRSSYEQYF.

Concerning this clonotype itself: Compared with germline, one end of the junction differs, possibly owing to a read error. For the CDR3, the DNA is TGTGCCAGCAGTTTAGCGCGGAGACCCCACTTC. Amino acid sequence: CASSLARRPHF. V gene TRBV12-3 or TRBV12-4 combines with J gene TRBJ1-2, with D hard to call. This CDR3 spans 11 amino acids.

The chain links TRBV29-1 to TRBJ2-7; TRBD1 agrees at 9 bases. V trimming: 7 bases; J trimming: 2 bases; junction bases outside the gene matches: 9. The CDR3 runs 14 residues. The germline gives CDR1 SQVTM, CDR2 ANQGSEA. The CDR3 region is CSAKGTGWAYEQYF. CDR3 bases: TGCAGCGCAAAGGGGACAGGGTGGGCCTACGAGCAGTACTTC.